A single TCR beta chain is shown here with its context. CDR3 size: 17 residues. Losses at the gene ends were 2 bases for V and 5 bases for J; bases not matched to a gene: 12. Germline loops: CDR1 LGHNA, CDR2 YNFKEQ. The record originates from a study of shared clonotypes between healthy human individuals. The method was immunoSEQ multiplex PCR; TCRdb's version includes in-frame clones alone and lacks a portion of them. The table lists about half a million clones, approximately 80% of them singletons. This chain joins TRBV4-2 and TRBJ2-5, with TRBD2 matching over 9 bases. The sample consisted of PBMCs. This sequence was found in a woman aged 40-49 years in good health. Some clones in this sample may be carry-over from other donors' samples. The DNA of the CDR3 is TGTGCCAGCAGCCAATTGGATACGGCGGGAGGGAGGGAGACCCAGTACTTC. This codes for CASSQLDTAGGRETQYF.